The 11 T cell receptor beta chains below come from one sample, sequenced in a study of shared clonotypes between healthy human individuals. Sequencing was performed with immunoSEQ multiplex PCR; in TCRdb, only in-frame clones are kept and a portion is missing. Here the sample spans 2 million to 2.5 million clones, around 93% being singletons. The sample taken for sequencing was naive CD4+ T cells from PBMCs. Documented subset: CD45RA+ positively selected. The receptors were sampled from a young man in good health. Some clones in this sample may be carry-over from other donors' samples.

V is TRBV9 and J is TRBJ1-4; D call uncertain. V shed 0 bases and J shed 4 bases, with 7 bases lying between them. Germline loops: CDR1 SGDLS, CDR2 YYNGEE. This CDR3 contains 14 residues. This CDR3 reads CASSVGPLNEKLFF. CDR3 nucleotides: TGTGCCAGCAGCGTAGGGCCGCTTAATGAAAAACTGTTTTTT.

The V call is TRBV5-1, the J call TRBJ1-2, with D uncertain. Deletions cut 9 bases from V and 1 base from J, with 10 bases between. Germline V gives CDR1 SGHRS, CDR2 YFSETQ. This CDR3 is 12 amino acids long. As DNA, the CDR3 is TGCGCCACCCTGGACGTTAACTATGGCTACACCTTC. As protein: CATLDVNYGYTF.

The genes are TRBV19 and TRBJ1-3; 8 bases match TRBD1. Trimming at V came to 9 bases and at J to 0 bases, leaving 19 bases not matched to a gene. The CDR3 totals 19 residues. Germline CDR1 reads LNHDA; CDR2 reads SQIVND (reference sequence). In DNA, the CDR3 is TGTGCCAGGGTAACGTTGGGGACAGGATCAGCCAACTCTGGAAACACCATATATTTT. As protein: CARVTLGTGSANSGNTIYF.

The rearrangement uses TRBV19 and TRBJ1-3; D perhaps matches TRBD1 (5 bases). The CDR3 totals 14 residues. Trimming cost V 6 bases and J 1 base, with 10 bases left between them. Germline V gives CDR1 LNHDA, CDR2 SQIVND (reference sequence). The CDR3: CASSQGRSGNTIYF. The CDR3 DNA follows: TGTGCCAGTAGCCAGGGACGGTCTGGAAACACCATATATTTT.

The V and J genes are TRBV19 and TRBJ1-1, with D possibly being TRBD1 (6 bases). Germline V gene lookup returns CDR1 LNHDA and CDR2 SQIVND (reference sequence). V dropped 7 bases and J dropped 4 bases, with 16 bases sitting between them. The CDR3 extends over 14 amino acids. Here the CDR3 reads CASTMGHGGTEAFF. The CDR3 DNA reads as TGTGCCAGTACCATGGGACATGGGGGCACTGAAGCTTTCTTT.

The chain joins TRBV28 to TRBJ1-1, with no clear D. Germline lookup yields CDR1 MDHEN and CDR2 SYDVKM. V dropped 2 bases and J dropped 0 bases, with 10 bases sitting between them. The CDR3 totals 15 residues. CDR3 DNA: TGTGCCAGCAGTTTACGCGGTAGAATGAACACTGAAGCTTTCTTT. Translated: CASSLRGRMNTEAFF.

V is TRBV4-1 and J is TRBJ2-7; possibly TRBD2 for D (6 bases). The CDR3 runs 14 residues. Germline CDR1 and CDR2: MGHRA and YSYEKL. V was pared by 2 bases and J by 2 bases, with 10 bases between. The CDR3 region has the DNA TGCGCCAGCAGCCAAACGGACTATACCTACGAGCAGTACTTC. Amino acids: CASSQTDYTYEQYF.

Comment on this clone: A junction boundary mismatches the germline segment, possibly from a read error. The J gene is TRBJ2-7, the V gene TRBV28; D might be TRBD2 (6 bases). The CDR3 is 14 amino acids. Germline V CDR1 and CDR2: MDHEN, SYDVKM. The DNA of the CDR3 is TGTGCCAGCAGGTTATCGGGAGCGCTCTACGAGCAGTACTTC. As protein: CASRLSGALYEQYF. The whole variable domain, filled in from reference TRBV28 and TRBJ2-7, reads DVKVTQSSRYLVKRTGEKVFLECVQDMDHENMFWYRQDPGLGLRLIYFSYDVKMKEKGDIPEGYSVSREKKERFSLILESASTNQTSMYLCASRLSGALYEQYFGPGTRLTVT.

J is TRBJ2-7 and V is TRBV18; 9 positions match TRBD2. CDR1 is KGHSH, CDR2 LQKENI, per germline. With 0 bases clipped from V and 2 bases from J, the junction kept 5 bases outside the gene matches. The CDR3 loop spans 16 amino acids. The CDR3 DNA is TGTGCCAGCTCACCACCCTCTGCGGGAGGGGCCTACGAGCAGTACTTC. Its translation is CASSPPSAGGAYEQYF.

With respect to this clone: This specimen includes other DNA sequences encoding the same CDR3. This sequence joins TRBV9 and TRBJ2-2; D uncertain. The CDR3 sequence is 16 residues long. The ends were cut back, 1 base at V and 0 bases at J, with 10 bases in the middle. CDR1 and CDR2 (germline): SGDLS, YYNGEE. DNA for the CDR3: TGTGCCAGCAGCGTAAGTGGGCGGACGAACACCGGGGAGCTGTTTTTT. As protein: CASSVSGRTNTGELFF. The full variable domain, completed using reference TRBV9 and TRBJ2-2, is DSGVTQTPKHLITATGQRVTLRCSPRSGDLSVYWYQQSLDQGLQFLIQYYNGEERAKGNILERFSAQQFPDLHSELNLSSLELGDSALYFCASSVSGRTNTGELFFGEGSRLTVL.

The chain has TRBV5-3 and TRBJ2-7, with TRBD2 as a possible D gene (6 bases). TRBV5-3 is labeled an ORF, and its function is uncertain. The CDR3 length is 12 residues. The V end lost 7 bases, the J end lost 7 bases, and 15 bases lay between the germline ends. In nucleotides, the CDR3 is TGTGCCAGAGGGACGGAGGGAAGGGAGCAGTACTTC. It codes for CARGTEGREQYF.